The TCR beta chain described here comes from a study of blood T cells in healthy people across ages. V lost 5 bases and J lost 8; bases outside the gene matches: 9. This CDR3 has 15 residues. CDR1 and CDR2 (germline): SGHNT, YENEEA. Findings and caveats of the study: A roughly linear age-dependent decrease characterized TCR beta diversity per million T cells. Higher diversity and more naive CD4+ cells were features of long-lived donors, compared to aged donors. CMV infection status of these donors was not known.

The authors ran a second PCR of roughly 6 to 11 cycles using a sample-barcoded 5' primer and a J-beta primer mix. A template-switch adaptor that had 12 random nucleotides put a tag on each cDNA molecule. TCRdb reanalysed the 5' RACE reads using MiXCR and keeps one entry per CDR3 protein. The table records around 2 million distinct CDR3 sequences, about 39% of them present only once. This clonotype was counted ten times or more. Its specificity is unknown. What was sequenced was blood. The chain uses TRBV11-3 and TRBJ1-2, with TRBD1 matching 12 bases. The clonotype originates from a human donor in good health. The CDR3 here is CASSLWDRGPGGYTF. CDR3 nucleotide sequence: TGTGCCAGCAGCCTATGGGACAGGGGGCCTGGAGGCTACACCTTC.